The 12 T cell receptor beta chains reported below all come from one sample, sequenced in a study of monozygotic twins with inflammatory bowel disease. No DNA is given; TCRdb re-called the 5' RACE reads and lists each CDR3 protein once. This sample's table reports roughly 320,000 distinct CDR3 sequences. The sequencing input was blood. These receptors all come from a human donor with ulcerative colitis or Crohn's disease, or a healthy co-twin of an affected twin (not recorded which).

The rearrangement links TRBV3-1 to TRBJ2-7. Germline lookup yields CDR1 LGHDT and CDR2 YNNKEL (reference sequence). CDR3 size: 15 residues. CDR3 region: CASSQGSGASYEQYF.

This rearrangement joins TRBV20-1 to TRBJ1-3. CDR3 length: 15 residues. Germline V lookup: CDR1 DFQATT, CDR2 SNEGSKA (reference sequence). The CDR3 spells CSARASGSSGNTIYF.

This sequence joins TRBV7-9 and TRBJ2-2; there is no DNA to check the TCRdb D call of TRBD1. The germline V gene encodes CDR1 SEHNR and CDR2 FQNEAQ (reference sequence). The CDR3 is 16 residues long. The CDR3 spells CASRHVRPMRAGELFF. Using reference TRBV7-9 and TRBJ2-2 for the parts outside the CDR3, the full variable domain is DTGVSQNPRHKITKRGQNVTFRCDPISEHNRLYWYRQTLGQGPEFLTYFQNEAQLEKSRLLSDRFSAERPKGSFSTLEIQRTEQGDSAMYLCASRHVRPMRAGELFFGEGSRLTVL.

This chain uses TRBV5-1 with TRBJ2-2; lacking DNA, the TRBD1 call made by TCRdb goes unchecked. The germline gives CDR1 SGHRS, CDR2 YFSETQ. The CDR3 totals 16 residues. This CDR3 reads CASSGKQGANTGELFF.

J is TRBJ1-4 and V is TRBV6-4. In germline, CDR1 is MRHNA, CDR2 SNTAGT. This CDR3 comprises 19 residues. This CDR3 is CASSDQWQTNHAQTEKLFF.

This chain connects TRBV27 to TRBJ1-5; no DNA is available, so the TRBD1 call from TCRdb remains unchecked. CDR1 is MNHEY and CDR2 is SMNVEV in the germline V gene (reference sequence). CDR3 length equals 14 residues. Here the CDR3 reads CASSLGGEFQPQHF.

This sequence joins TRBV7-8 and TRBJ1-2. Per germline, CDR1 SGHVS and CDR2 FQNEAQ. This CDR3 is built from 15 residues. The chain's CDR3 is CASSPARREFDGYTF.

CDR3 sequence reads: CASSVLQGSSYEQYF. V and J are TRBV28 and TRBJ2-7; the TCRdb call, TRBD1, lacks DNA for checking. The germline CDR1 and CDR2 sequences are MDHEN and SYDVKM. The CDR3 has 15 residues. Based on the CDR3 plus reference TRBV28 and TRBJ2-7, the full variable domain is DVKVTQSSRYLVKRTGEKVFLECVQDMDHENMFWYRQDPGLGLRLIYFSYDVKMKEKGDIPEGYSVSREKKERFSLILESASTNQTSMYLCASSVLQGSSYEQYFGPGTRLTVT.

The chain has TRBV20-1 and TRBJ2-7; TCRdb returns TRBD1, unconfirmable since there is no DNA. The CDR3 sequence is 14 residues long. From germline, CDR1 is DFQATT and CDR2 SNEGSKA (reference sequence). The CDR3 is CSAIYRGRSYEQYF.

The chain is built from TRBV20-1 and TRBJ1-5. Germline CDR1 reads DFQATT; CDR2 reads SNEGSKA (reference sequence). The CDR3 loop spans 14 amino acids. The CDR3 protein is CSASKGVSNQPQHF.

The genes are TRBV12-3 or TRBV12-4 and TRBJ1-5. The CDR3 is made up of 15 amino acids. This CDR3 reads CASQGEATFNQPEHF.

The chain combines TRBV20-1 with TRBJ2-7; TCRdb lists TRBD1, though no DNA is available to test this call. The CDR3 sequence is 13 residues long. CDR1 DFQATT and CDR2 SNEGSKA come from the germline V gene (reference sequence). The CDR3 sequence is CSALPGYSYEQYF.